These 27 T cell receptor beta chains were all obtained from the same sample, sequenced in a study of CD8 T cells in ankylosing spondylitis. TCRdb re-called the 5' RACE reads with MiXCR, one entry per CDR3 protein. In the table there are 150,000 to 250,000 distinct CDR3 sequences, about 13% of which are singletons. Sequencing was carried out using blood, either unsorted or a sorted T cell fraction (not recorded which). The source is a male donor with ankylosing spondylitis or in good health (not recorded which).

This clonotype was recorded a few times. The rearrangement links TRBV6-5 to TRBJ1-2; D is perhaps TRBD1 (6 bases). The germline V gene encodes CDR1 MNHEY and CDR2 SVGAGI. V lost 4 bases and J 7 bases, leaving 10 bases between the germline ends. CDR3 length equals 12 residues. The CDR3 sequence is CASSLQGAGYTF. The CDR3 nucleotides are TGTGCCAGCAGTTTACAGGGCGCTGGCTACACCTTC.

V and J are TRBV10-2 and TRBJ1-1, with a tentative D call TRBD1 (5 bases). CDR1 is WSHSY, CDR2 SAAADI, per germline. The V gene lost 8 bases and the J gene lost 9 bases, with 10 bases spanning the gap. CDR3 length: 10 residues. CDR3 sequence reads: CASGGTQAFF. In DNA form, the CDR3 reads TGCGCCAGCGGCGGGACTCAAGCTTTCTTT.

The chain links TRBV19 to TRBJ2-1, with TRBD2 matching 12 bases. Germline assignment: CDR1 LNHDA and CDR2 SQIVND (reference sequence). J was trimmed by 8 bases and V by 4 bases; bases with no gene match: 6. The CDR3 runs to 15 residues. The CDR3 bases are TGTGCCAGTAGTAGACTAGCGGGAGAAATTGATGAGCAGTTCTTC. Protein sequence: CASSRLAGEIDEQFF. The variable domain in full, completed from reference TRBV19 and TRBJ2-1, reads DGGITQSPKYLFRKEGQNVTLSCEQNLNHDAMYWYRQDPGQGLRLIYYSQIVNDFQKGDIAEGYSVSREKKESFPLTVTSAQKNPTAFYLCASSRLAGEIDEQFFGPGTRLTVL.

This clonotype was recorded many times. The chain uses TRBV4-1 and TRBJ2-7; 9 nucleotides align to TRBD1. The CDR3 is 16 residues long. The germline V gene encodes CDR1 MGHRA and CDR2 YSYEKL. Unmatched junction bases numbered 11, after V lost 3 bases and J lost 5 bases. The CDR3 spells CASSQPFTGTGNEQYF. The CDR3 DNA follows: TGCGCCAGCAGCCAGCCATTTACCGGGACAGGGAACGAGCAGTACTTC.

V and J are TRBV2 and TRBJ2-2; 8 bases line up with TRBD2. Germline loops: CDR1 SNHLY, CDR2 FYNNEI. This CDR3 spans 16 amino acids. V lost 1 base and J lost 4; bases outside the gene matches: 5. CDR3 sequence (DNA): TGTGCCAGCAGTGAAGGGGAGCTAGCGGGCACCGGGGAGCTGTTTTTT. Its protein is CASSEGELAGTGELFF.

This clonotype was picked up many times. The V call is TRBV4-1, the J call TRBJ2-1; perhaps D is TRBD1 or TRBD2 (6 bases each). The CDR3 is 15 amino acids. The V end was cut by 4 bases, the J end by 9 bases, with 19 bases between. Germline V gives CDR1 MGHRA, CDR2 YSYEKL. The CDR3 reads CASSPDSGLGSEQFF. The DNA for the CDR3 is TGCGCCAGCAGCCCGGACAGCGGGTTGGGTAGTGAGCAGTTCTTC.

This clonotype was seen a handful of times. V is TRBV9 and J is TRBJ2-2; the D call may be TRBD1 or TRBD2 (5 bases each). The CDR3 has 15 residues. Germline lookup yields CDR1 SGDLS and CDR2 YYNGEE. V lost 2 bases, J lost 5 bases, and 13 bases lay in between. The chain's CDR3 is CASSVGPLYTGELFF. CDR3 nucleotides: TGTGCCAGCAGCGTGGGACCTTTATATACCGGGGAGCTGTTTTTT.

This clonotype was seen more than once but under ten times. The CDR3 nucleotides are TGTGCCAGCAGCTGGACAGGGGGCGGCGAGCAGTACTTC. Translation: CASSWTGGGEQYF. The chain employs TRBV14 and TRBJ2-7; 11 nucleotides match TRBD1. The CDR3 contains 13 residues. The J segment lost 6 bases and the V segment lost 5 bases, leaving 3 bases of the junction unmatched. From germline, CDR1 is SGHDN and CDR2 FVKESK.

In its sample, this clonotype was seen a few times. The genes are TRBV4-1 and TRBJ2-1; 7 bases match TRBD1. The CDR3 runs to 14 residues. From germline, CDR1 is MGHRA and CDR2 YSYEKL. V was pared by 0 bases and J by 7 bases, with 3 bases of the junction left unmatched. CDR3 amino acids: CASSQEEGANEQFF. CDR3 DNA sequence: TGCGCCAGCAGCCAAGAAGAGGGGGCGAATGAGCAGTTCTTC.

The CDR3 bases are TGTGCCAGCAGCCCTGGGCTGTCCGGTTCCTACGAGCAGTACTTC. Its translation is CASSPGLSGSYEQYF. The chain links TRBV7-9 to TRBJ2-7; D gene ambiguous. V lost 5 bases and J 1 base, leaving 15 bases between the germline ends. The CDR3 has 15 residues. CDR1 and CDR2 (germline): SEHNR, FQNEAQ (reference sequence).

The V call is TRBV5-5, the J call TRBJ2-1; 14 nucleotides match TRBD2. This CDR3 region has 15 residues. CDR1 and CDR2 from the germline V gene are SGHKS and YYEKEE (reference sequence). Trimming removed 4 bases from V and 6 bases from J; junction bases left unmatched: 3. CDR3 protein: CASSRTSGRINEQFF. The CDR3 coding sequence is TGTGCCAGCAGCAGGACTAGCGGGAGGATCAATGAGCAGTTCTTC.

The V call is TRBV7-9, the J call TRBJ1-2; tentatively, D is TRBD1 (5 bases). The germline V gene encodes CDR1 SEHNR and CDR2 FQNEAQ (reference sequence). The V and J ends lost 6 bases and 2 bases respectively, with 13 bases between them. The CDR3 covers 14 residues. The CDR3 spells CASSREGLNYGYTF. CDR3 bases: TGTGCCAGCAGTAGGGAGGGACTAAACTATGGCTACACCTTC.

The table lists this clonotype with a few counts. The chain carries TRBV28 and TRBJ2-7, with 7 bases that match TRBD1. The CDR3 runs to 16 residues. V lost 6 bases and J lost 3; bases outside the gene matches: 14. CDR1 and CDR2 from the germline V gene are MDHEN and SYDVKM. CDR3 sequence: CASSPTGFYLDYEQYF. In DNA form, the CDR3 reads TGTGCCAGCAGCCCGACAGGGTTTTACCTCGACTACGAGCAGTACTTC.

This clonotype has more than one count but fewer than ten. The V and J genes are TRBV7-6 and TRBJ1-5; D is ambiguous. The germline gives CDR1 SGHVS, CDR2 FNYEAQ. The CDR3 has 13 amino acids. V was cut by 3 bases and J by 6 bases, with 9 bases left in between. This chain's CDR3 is CASSFETGQPQHF. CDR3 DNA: TGTGCCAGCAGCTTCGAGACTGGTCAGCCCCAGCATTTT.

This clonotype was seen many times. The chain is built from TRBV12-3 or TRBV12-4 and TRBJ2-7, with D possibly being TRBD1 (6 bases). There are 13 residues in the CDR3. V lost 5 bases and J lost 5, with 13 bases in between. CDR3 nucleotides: TGTGCCAGCAGTCCCACAGGGCCCAACGAGCAGTACTTC. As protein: CASSPTGPNEQYF.

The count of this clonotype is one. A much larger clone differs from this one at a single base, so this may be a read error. The CDR3 nucleotides are TGTGCCAGCAGCTTAACTGGAGGGGGAAGTCCAGAGACCCAGAACTTC. It codes for CASSLTGGGSPETQNF. The genes are TRBV7-6 and TRBJ2-5; the D call may be TRBD1 or TRBD2 (6 bases each). The length of the CDR3 is 16 residues. CDR1 SGHVS and CDR2 FNYEAQ come from the germline V gene.

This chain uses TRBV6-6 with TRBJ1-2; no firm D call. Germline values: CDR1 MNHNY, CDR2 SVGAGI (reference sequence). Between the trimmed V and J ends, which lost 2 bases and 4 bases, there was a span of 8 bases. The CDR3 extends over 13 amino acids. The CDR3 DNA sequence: TGTGCCAGCAGTTACGACGTCGGCTATGGCTACACCTTC. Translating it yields CASSYDVGYGYTF.

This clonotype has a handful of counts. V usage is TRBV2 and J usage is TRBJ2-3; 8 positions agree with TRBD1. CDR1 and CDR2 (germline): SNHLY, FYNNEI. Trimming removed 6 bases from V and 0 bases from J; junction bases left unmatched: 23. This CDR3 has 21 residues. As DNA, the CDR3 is TGTGCCAGCAGCCCTCTCTTAGACGCTGGGGGGACAGGTCGTAGCACAGATACGCAGTATTTT. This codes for CASSPLLDAGGTGRSTDTQYF.

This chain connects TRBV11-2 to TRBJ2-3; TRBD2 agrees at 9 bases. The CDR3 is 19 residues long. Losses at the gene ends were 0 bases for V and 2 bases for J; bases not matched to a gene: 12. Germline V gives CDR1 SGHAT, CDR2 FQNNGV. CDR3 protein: CASSLEAGGVAGATDTQYF. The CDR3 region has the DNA TGTGCCAGCAGCTTAGAGGCCGGCGGGGTAGCGGGGGCCACAGATACGCAGTATTTT.

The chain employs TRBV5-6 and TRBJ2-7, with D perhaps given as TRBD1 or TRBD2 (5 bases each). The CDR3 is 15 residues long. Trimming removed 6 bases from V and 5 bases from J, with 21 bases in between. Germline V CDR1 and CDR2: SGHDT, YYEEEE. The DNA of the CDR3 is TGTGCCAGCACACTAACCGGGACGGTTATTAACGAGCAGTACTTC. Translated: CASTLTGTVINEQYF.

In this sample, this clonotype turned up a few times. The CDR3 DNA reads TGTGCCAGCAGTTGGGGGGGACTAAGCACAGATACGCAGTATTTT. This translates into CASSWGGLSTDTQYF. The chain recombines TRBV27 with TRBJ2-3; 7 nucleotides match TRBD2. CDR3 length: 15 amino acids. V shed 4 bases, J shed 0 bases, and the junction held 4 bases outside the gene matches. The V gene's germline CDR1 is MNHEY and CDR2 SMNVEV (reference sequence).

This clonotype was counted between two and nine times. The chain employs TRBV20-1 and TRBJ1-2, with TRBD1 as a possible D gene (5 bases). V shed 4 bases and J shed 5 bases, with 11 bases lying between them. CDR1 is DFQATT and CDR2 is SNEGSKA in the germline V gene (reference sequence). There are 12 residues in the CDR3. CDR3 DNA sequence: TGCAGTGCTAACCGGGGGAATTATGGCTACACCTTC. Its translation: CSANRGNYGYTF.

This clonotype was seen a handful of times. The CDR3 bases are TGCGCCAGCAGCCACGCGCCGGGACAGGGGGTTTACGAGCAGTACTTC. Translating gives CASSHAPGQGVYEQYF. The chain uses TRBV4-1 and TRBJ2-7; TRBD1 agrees at 11 bases. The CDR3 has 16 residues. J lost 4 bases, V lost 3 bases, and 8 bases had no gene match. Germline V gives CDR1 MGHRA, CDR2 YSYEKL.

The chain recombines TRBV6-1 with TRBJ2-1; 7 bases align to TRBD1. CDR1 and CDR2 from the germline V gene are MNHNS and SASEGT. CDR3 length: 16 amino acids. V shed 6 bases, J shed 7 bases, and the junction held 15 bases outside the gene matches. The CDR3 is CASSRFRDSNRNEQFF. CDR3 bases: TGTGCCAGCAGCCGCTTTAGGGACAGCAACAGGAATGAGCAGTTCTTC.

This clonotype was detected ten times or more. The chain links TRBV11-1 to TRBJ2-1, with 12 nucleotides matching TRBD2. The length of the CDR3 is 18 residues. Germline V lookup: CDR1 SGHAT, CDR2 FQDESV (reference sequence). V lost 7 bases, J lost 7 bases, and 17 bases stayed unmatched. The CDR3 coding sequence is TGTGCCAGCACCCACTACGCGGCTAGCGGGGGGGCATTAAATGAGCAGTTCTTC. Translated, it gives CASTHYAASGGALNEQFF.

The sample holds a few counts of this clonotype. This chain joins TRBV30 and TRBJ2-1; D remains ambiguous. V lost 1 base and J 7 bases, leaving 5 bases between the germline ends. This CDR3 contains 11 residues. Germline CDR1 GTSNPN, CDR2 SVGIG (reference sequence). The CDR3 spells CAWSDGNEQFF. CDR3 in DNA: TGTGCCTGGAGTGATGGGAATGAGCAGTTCTTC.

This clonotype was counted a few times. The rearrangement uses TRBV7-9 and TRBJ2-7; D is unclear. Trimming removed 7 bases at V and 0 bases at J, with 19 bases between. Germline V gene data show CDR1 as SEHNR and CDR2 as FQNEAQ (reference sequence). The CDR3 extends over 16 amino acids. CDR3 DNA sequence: TGTGCCAGCAACCCTGGTGGCAGGAGAAGCTCCTACGAGCAGTACTTC. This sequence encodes CASNPGGRRSSYEQYF.